One and the same sample provided the 7 T cell receptor beta chains below, sequenced in a study of CD8 T cells in ankylosing spondylitis. TCRdb passed the 5' RACE reads through MiXCR, listing each CDR3 protein once. Of 150,000 to 250,000 distinct CDR3 sequences detected, over 10% appear once; the ten largest clones hold about 17%. Sequencing was carried out using blood, either unsorted or a sorted T cell fraction (not recorded which). The source is a male donor with ankylosing spondylitis or in good health (not recorded which).

This sequence joins TRBV5-1 and TRBJ1-2; D might be TRBD1 (6 bases). The CDR3 is made up of 14 amino acids. Germline CDR1 and CDR2: SGHRS and YFSETQ. V shed 3 bases and J shed 6 bases, with 15 bases lying between them. The CDR3 coding sequence is TGCGCCAGCAGCTACCGGGACACCTATGATGGCTACACCTTC. Its translation: CASSYRDTYDGYTF.

This clonotype appeared many times. This chain joins TRBV25-1 and TRBJ2-2; 9 bases agree with TRBD2. CDR1 and CDR2 from the germline V gene are MGHDK and SYGVNS. Losses at the gene ends were 3 bases for V and 0 bases for J; bases not matched to a gene: 8. CDR3 size: 18 residues. CDR3 residues: CASSDKRLAVANTGELFF. CDR3 DNA: TGTGCCAGCAGTGATAAGAGACTAGCGGTAGCGAACACCGGGGAGCTGTTTTTT.

The sample holds a few counts of this clonotype. V is TRBV7-9 and J is TRBJ2-3; D is perhaps TRBD2 (6 bases). This CDR3 is 13 amino acids long. From germline, CDR1 is SEHNR and CDR2 FQNEAQ (reference sequence). Deletions cut 6 bases from V and 3 bases from J, with 10 bases between. The CDR3 nucleotides read TGTGCCAGCAGGTGGGAGGAGACAGATACGCAGTATTTT. Amino acids: CASRWEETDTQYF.

This clonotype was observed at least ten times. The chain has TRBV11-2 and TRBJ2-3; D unresolved. CDR1 SGHAT and CDR2 FQNNGV come from the germline V gene. The V end was cut by 2 bases, the J end by 1 base, with 13 bases between. This CDR3 is built from 16 residues. The DNA for the CDR3 is TGTGCCAGCAGCTTACCGCTGCCCTTCCGCACAGATACGCAGTATTTT. As protein: CASSLPLPFRTDTQYF. The variable domain in full, completed from reference TRBV11-2 and TRBJ2-3, reads EAGVAQSPRYKIIEKRQSVAFWCNPISGHATLYWYQQILGQGPKLLIQFQNNGVVDDSQLPKDRFSAERLKGVDSTLKIQPAKLEDSAVYLCASSLPLPFRTDTQYFGPGTRLTVL.

This clonotype was seen a handful of times. CDR3 protein: CSAQGDNEQFF. The CDR3, as DNA: TGCAGTGCCCAGGGTGACAATGAGCAGTTCTTC. V usage is TRBV20-1 and J usage is TRBJ2-1; TRBD1 might be the D (5 bases). V dropped 6 bases and J dropped 5 bases, with 8 bases sitting between them. Germline loops: CDR1 DFQATT, CDR2 SNEGSKA (reference sequence). The CDR3 runs 11 residues.

This clonotype appeared a few times. This chain uses TRBV27 with TRBJ2-1; D call uncertain. CDR1 MNHEY and CDR2 SMNVEV come from the germline V gene (reference sequence). The V and J ends lost 5 bases and 2 bases respectively, with 10 bases between them. CDR3 length equals 14 residues. The CDR3 DNA is TGTGCCAGCAGTAGTTGGATCACCTACAATGAGCAGTTCTTC. This encodes CASSSWITYNEQFF.

The CDR3 spells CATSITRGADTQYF. The CDR3 DNA follows: TGTGCCACCAGCATCACCCGGGGGGCAGATACGCAGTATTTT. The chain uses TRBV15 and TRBJ2-3, with 7 bases aligning to TRBD2. The CDR3 consists of 14 residues. After removal of 4 bases from V and 4 bases from J, the junction contained 5 bases not matched to a gene. Germline CDR1 is LNHNV and CDR2 is YYDKDF (reference sequence).